The entry below gives a single TCR beta chain sequence along with its context. It has no known antigen specificity. No base quality information exists; no much larger clone differs at one position. The High Capacity cDNA Reverse Transcription Kit was used to reverse transcribe all of the isolated RNA, meaning that expressed TCRB transcripts were what got sequenced. Naive, central memory and regulatory T cell samples underwent deep immunoSEQ sequencing, averaging about 3.57 million total reads per sample. Sorted cells were lysed in RLT buffer and RNA was extracted with DNase-treated RNeasy Micro or Mini kits, depending on cell number. To prevent cross-contamination, every cell subset was processed on its own, while patient and healthy donor samples were processed together. The immunoSEQ multiplex PCR was used to amplify TCRB sequences from cDNA, yielding 87-bp fragments that span the CDR3 region. Sequencing of the amplicons was performed on the Illumina HiSeq platform. In the paper's pipeline: PCR bias was computationally corrected using synthetic template baselines, reads within Hamming distance 2 were collapsed, and singletons that could not be merged were discarded. Reads were aligned to IMGT to assign V, D and J genes, CDR3 length, and insertions or deletions at six rearrangement sites. Within each subset, clonotype counts were normalized to sorted cell number, after which true diversity and Gini coefficients were computed with the tcR R package. Repertoire sharing was quantified using the overlap coefficient calculated on TCRB nucleotide sequences. Out-of-frame TCRB sequences from naive cells were analyzed as a proxy for the pre-selection repertoire. What TCRdb holds here is the immuneACCESS table cut down to in-frame rearrangements. Part of the clones is not present; checked against another copy, under half of the missing clones reflect an unresolved V gene, and the others are unexplained. For V, J and clone size, that table is used; D and trimming come from the DNA. This sample lists some 350,000 clones; roughly 13% were detected once. 0.015% of the sample is held by the ten biggest clonotypes.

Each donor gave one peripheral blood draw, roughly 110 mL on average, collected into heparinised tubes. Using a panel that included CD45RO, CCR7, CD25, CD127, CD95 and CD27, naive, central memory, regulatory and stem cell-like memory CD4+ T cells were sorted on a BD FACSAria II. All sorted populations exceeded 98% purity. PBMCs were separated immediately by Lymphoprep density gradient centrifugation and were stained directly, without being cultured. To minimize batch effects, samples were stained and sorted in pairs, one healthy donor with one patient per experiment. These data are taken from a study of beta chain features in type 1 diabetes (dated by TCRdb to 2017 to 2018). Looking at the study overall: No differences in mean age, gender distribution, total cell number or subset yield were found between patients and healthy donors. Across all samples, some 110,000,000 sorted cells were examined, and cell number per subset correlated strongly with RNA yield. The study compared the TCRB repertoires of sorted circulating CD4+ T cell subsets in recently diagnosed type 1 diabetes patients with those in matched healthy donors. Whereas all 30 or so donors provided naive and central memory subsets, regulatory and stem cell-like memory subsets were isolated from just 8 patients and roughly eight healthy donors. Overall results and qualifications from the work: Because cDNA rather than genomic DNA was sequenced, highly expressing activated cells could have been over-represented, although no difference in activation and CD3 levels was found between groups. At VDJ recombination sites, patients with type 1 diabetes made fewer insertions and deleted more nucleotides, a pattern implying thymic rearrangement abnormalities. A moderate but significant shortening of TCRB CDR3 length was observed in type 1 diabetes patients in all four CD4+ subsets. Only small numbers of individuals were included in the HLA sub-analyses, which left unresolved whether HLA type had any influence on TCRB rearrangement. PCR might favor shorter templates, but patient and control samples were amplified and corrected together, so any skew would affect both groups equally. Naive, central memory and regulatory TCRB repertoires appeared to be more alike among patients than among healthy donors.

V lost 1 base and J lost 4 bases, and the count of bases not matched to a germline gene is 12. CDR1 and CDR2 (SGDLS, YYNGEE) derive from the germline V gene. From its cysteine to its phenylalanine, the CDR3 spans 20 amino acids. CDR3 DNA is the only sequence kept; it has 60 bases, read in frame from the first base. Sequencing was performed on naive CD4+ T cells from blood. The cell subset or site label corresponds to: true naive CD4+ T cells. The sequence came from a woman between 18 and 29 years old with type 1 diabetes. The chain joins TRBV9 to TRBJ2-1; TRBD2 lines up with 15 middle nucleotides. The CDR3 is CASSVQPKGLAGGSYNEQFF. The sequence in DNA is TGTGCCAGCAGCGTACAACCGAAGGGACTAGCGGGAGGTAGTTACAATGAGCAGTTCTTC.